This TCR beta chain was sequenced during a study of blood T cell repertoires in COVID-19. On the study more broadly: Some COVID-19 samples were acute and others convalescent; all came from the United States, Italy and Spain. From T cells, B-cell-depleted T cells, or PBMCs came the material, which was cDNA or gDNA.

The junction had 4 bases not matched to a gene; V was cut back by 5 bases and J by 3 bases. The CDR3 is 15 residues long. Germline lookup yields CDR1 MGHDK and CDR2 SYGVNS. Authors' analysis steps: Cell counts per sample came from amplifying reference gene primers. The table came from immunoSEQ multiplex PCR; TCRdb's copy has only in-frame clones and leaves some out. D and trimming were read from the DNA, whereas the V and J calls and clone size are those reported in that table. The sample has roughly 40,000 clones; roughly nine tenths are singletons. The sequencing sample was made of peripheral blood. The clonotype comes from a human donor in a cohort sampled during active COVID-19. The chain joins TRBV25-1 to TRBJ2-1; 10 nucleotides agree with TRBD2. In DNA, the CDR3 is TGTGCCAGCAGTAGAACTAGCGGGAACTACAATGAGCAGTTCTTC. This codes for CASSRTSGNYNEQFF.